The 13 T cell receptor beta chains below come from one sample, sequenced in a study of blood T cells in healthy people across ages. Sample-barcoded 5' priming and a J-beta primer mix drove a second PCR of about 6 to 12 cycles. TCRdb itself ran the 5' RACE reads through MiXCR, one entry per CDR3 protein. The data contain around 700,000 distinct CDR3 sequences, roughly 25% of them singletons. The same sample was also used in a study of T cells of mothers and their children.

Material: blood. Receptors were obtained from a boy aged 5-17 years in good health.

V gene TRBV7-2 combines with J gene TRBJ2-1; 7 nucleotides line up with TRBD2. After removal of 6 bases from V and 6 bases from J, the junction contained 11 bases not matched to a gene. The CDR3 length is 15 residues. Germline lookup yields CDR1 SGHTA and CDR2 FQGNSA. CDR3 in DNA: TGTGCCAGCAGAGCCGGGACTACCGCATCCAATGAGCAGTTCTTC. Translating gives CASRAGTTASNEQFF.

This sequence joins TRBV12-3 or TRBV12-4 and TRBJ2-3; D ambiguous. This CDR3 region has 14 residues. V gave up 5 bases and J gave up 0 bases, with 9 bases separating them. CDR3 DNA sequence: TGTGCCAGCAGTCCCGGATATAGCACAGATACGCAGTATTTT. As protein: CASSPGYSTDTQYF.

V and J are TRBV29-1 and TRBJ2-1, with 11 bases fitting TRBD2. The J call could be wrong; TRBJ2-5 is a better fit for the DNA end. The CDR3 totals 14 residues. Germline values: CDR1 SQVTM, CDR2 ANQGSEA. Here the CDR3 reads CSAAAGTSGETQYF. The CDR3 coding sequence is TGCAGCGCCGCGGCCGGGACTAGCGGAGAGACCCAGTACTTC.

The CDR3 coding sequence is TGCGCCAGCAGTGCGGGGCCCGCAGGCACCCAGTACTTC. It is translated as CASSAGPAGTQYF. The chain carries TRBV5-1 and TRBJ2-5; weak D call: TRBD2 (6 bases). The CDR3 spans 13 residues. V gave up 5 bases and J gave up 8 bases, with 16 bases separating them. Germline V gives CDR1 SGHRS, CDR2 YFSETQ.

This clonotype was recorded a few times. This chain joins TRBV6-2 or TRBV6-3 and TRBJ2-2, with D possibly being TRBD1 (6 bases). Germline V CDR1 and CDR2: MNHEY, SVGEGT. V was cut by 3 bases and J by 6 bases, with 20 bases left in between. The CDR3 runs to 17 residues. The CDR3 reads CASSYSPWDTKPGELFF. Written as DNA, the CDR3 is TGTGCCAGCAGTTATTCGCCGTGGGACACCAAACCCGGGGAGCTGTTTTTT.

This chain uses TRBV7-8 with TRBJ2-2, with D perhaps matching TRBD2 (5 bases). V was trimmed by 7 bases and J by 6 bases, leaving 12 bases between them. CDR3 length equals 13 residues. Germline CDR1 SGHVS, CDR2 FQNEAQ. CDR3 nucleotide sequence: TGTGCCAGCACCCGGAGGCAATCCGGGGAGCTGTTTTTT. Residues: CASTRRQSGELFF.

The table lists this clonotype with a few counts. The CDR3 spells CASSQWGDEQFF. The CDR3, as DNA: TGTGCCAGCAGCCAGTGGGGGGATGAGCAGTTCTTC. The rearrangement links TRBV4-2 to TRBJ2-1, with TRBD2 as a possible D gene (6 bases). CDR1 and CDR2 from the germline V gene are LGHNA and YNFKEQ. Trimming removed 3 bases from V and 8 bases from J, with 8 bases in between. The CDR3 spans 12 residues.

CDR3 bases: TGCGCCAGCACCCAGGGGGTACAGCGCGAGCAGTACTTC. The encoded protein is CASTQGVQREQYF. The chain employs TRBV5-1 and TRBJ2-7; 7 bases line up with TRBD1. Looked up from germline, CDR1 is SGHRS and CDR2 is YFSETQ. V gave up 6 bases and J gave up 6 bases; unmatched junction bases: 9. The CDR3 loop spans 13 amino acids.

This chain connects TRBV7-2 to TRBJ2-1; the match to TRBD2 covers 7 bases. The J segment lost 4 bases and the V segment lost 3 bases, leaving 15 bases of the junction unmatched. The CDR3 is 18 residues long. Germline-derived CDR1 and CDR2 are SGHTA and FQGNSA. For the CDR3, the DNA is TGTGCCAGCAGCTTGCCACGAGGAGCGGGGACTTCGTACAATGAGCAGTTCTTC. Residues: CASSLPRGAGTSYNEQFF.

The V and J genes are TRBV9 and TRBJ1-3; D gene ambiguous. The germline CDR1 and CDR2 sequences are SGDLS and YYNGEE. V shed 4 bases and J shed 2 bases, with 10 bases lying between them. The CDR3 covers 14 residues. The CDR3 here is CASSPSPPGNTIYF. As DNA, the CDR3 is TGTGCCAGCAGCCCCAGTCCCCCTGGAAACACCATATATTTT.

The chain uses TRBV7-2 and TRBJ2-1, with 10 bases identical to TRBD2. Germline CDR1 is SGHTA and CDR2 is FQGNSA. J gave up 0 bases and V 11 bases, and 7 bases lay outside the gene matches. This CDR3 is built from 15 residues. This CDR3 is CADSQRGGSYNEQFF. The CDR3 coding sequence is TGTGCCGACTCTCAGCGGGGGGGCTCCTACAATGAGCAGTTCTTC.

V gene TRBV7-2 combines with J gene TRBJ2-5, with D possibly TRBD2 on 5 matching bases. Germline V gives CDR1 SGHTA, CDR2 FQGNSA. V lost 8 bases and J lost 1, with 8 bases in between. This CDR3 contains 12 residues. The CDR3 reads CASDGIQETQYF. The CDR3 coding sequence is TGTGCCAGCGACGGGATCCAAGAGACCCAGTACTTC.

The chain joins TRBV4-1 to TRBJ2-5; 11 nucleotides line up with TRBD2. The tail of the sequence fits TRBJ2-1 better, so the J call may be wrong. The CDR3 covers 15 residues. The V gene's germline CDR1 is MGHRA and CDR2 YSYEKL. CDR3 nucleotides: TGCGCCAGCAGCCTACTAGCGGGAGACCCCAATGAGCAGTTCTTC. Translating it yields CASSLLAGDPNEQFF.